These 16 T cell receptor beta chains came from one sample sequenced in a study of blood T cell repertoires in COVID-19 (dated by TCRdb to the early 2020s). Library method: the immunoSEQ multiplex PCR assay. TCRdb took this table from immuneACCESS and kept in-frame rearrangements with V and J called. Such tables lack part of the clones; where checked against another copy, unresolved V genes explain under half of the gap, and the rest is unexplained. Across this sample there are 260,000 or so clones, with roughly 90% seen only once. The top ten constitute around 2.6% of the sample. The sample was PBMCs or T cells enriched from blood (not recorded which). These receptors were collected from a woman in her thirties with acute COVID-19.

The chain employs TRBV29-1 and TRBJ2-1, with a tentative D call TRBD2 (5 bases). Trimming left V 0 bases short and J 6 bases short, with 12 bases between. CDR1 and CDR2 (germline): SQVTM, ANQGSEA. The CDR3 sequence is 14 residues long. CDR3 coding DNA: TGCAGCGTTGAAGATCTTGAGGCGGGCAATGAGCAGTTCTTC. This sequence encodes CSVEDLEAGNEQFF.

V usage is TRBV10-3 and J usage is TRBJ1-3; 8 nucleotides match TRBD1. The CDR3 totals 15 residues. V trimming: 6 bases; J trimming: 4 bases; junction bases outside the gene matches: 8. The V gene's germline CDR1 is ENHRY and CDR2 SYGVKD. DNA of the CDR3: TGTGCCATCAGCTCGACAGGGGTTGCAGGAAACACCATATATTTT. It specifies CAISSTGVAGNTIYF.

This chain links TRBV29-1 with TRBJ1-4; D possibly corresponds to TRBD1 (5 bases). CDR3 size: 12 residues. Germline loops: CDR1 SQVTM, CDR2 ANQGSEA. The V gene lost 3 bases and the J gene lost 7 bases, with 9 bases spanning the gap. CDR3 sequence (DNA): TGCAGCGTTGAGGTGGGGGGTGAAAAACTGTTTTTT. Translated, it gives CSVEVGGEKLFF.

The chain links TRBV6-6 to TRBJ1-6; no reliable D call. Germline CDR1 MNHNY, CDR2 SVGAGI (reference sequence). V shed 3 bases and J shed 5 bases, with 14 bases lying between them. The CDR3 is made up of 16 amino acids. CDR3 in amino acids: CASSYFRSQDNSPLHF. The CDR3 nucleotides are TGTGCCAGCAGTTATTTTAGAAGTCAGGATAATTCACCCCTCCACTTT.

This chain links TRBV7-2 with TRBJ2-1; 10 bases map to TRBD1. Germline assignment: CDR1 SGHTA and CDR2 FQGNSA. V was clipped by 5 bases and J by 9 bases; unmatched bases: 10. This CDR3 is built from 15 residues. This chain's CDR3 is CASSTGTGVFGEQFF. The CDR3 region has the DNA TGTGCCAGCAGCACCGGGACAGGGGTTTTTGGTGAGCAGTTCTTC.

This sequence joins TRBV29-1 and TRBJ1-1, with 7 nucleotides matching TRBD1. Germline values: CDR1 SQVTM, CDR2 ANQGSEA. The CDR3 has 10 residues. The junction had 5 bases not matched to a gene; V was cut back by 7 bases and J by 9 bases. CDR3 sequence reads: CSAQGQKAFF. DNA of the CDR3: TGCAGCGCCCAGGGACAGAAAGCTTTCTTT.

The chain is built from TRBV7-6 and TRBJ1-6; D is undetermined. The CDR3 runs 16 residues. Trimming pared 5 bases from V and 10 bases from J, leaving 21 bases between. Germline V lookup: CDR1 SGHVS, CDR2 FNYEAQ. CDR3 in amino acids: CASSQEGGRFQSPLHF. The CDR3 DNA reads as TGTGCCAGCAGCCAGGAGGGCGGCAGATTCCAATCACCCCTCCACTTT.

The chain combines TRBV3-1 (or the pseudogene TRBV3-2) with TRBJ2-5, with D hard to call. Germline CDR1 and CDR2: LGHDT and YNNKEL (reference sequence). Trimming pared 2 bases from V and 5 bases from J, leaving 6 bases between. This CDR3 region has 12 residues. CDR3 region: CASSQQEETQYF. DNA for the CDR3: TGTGCCAGCAGCCAACAAGAGGAGACCCAGTACTTC.

The CDR3: CASILERGPNTGELFF. CDR3 in DNA: TGTGCCAGCATCCTAGAGCGGGGGCCGAACACCGGGGAGCTGTTTTTT. This chain links TRBV7-9 with TRBJ2-2; 8 nucleotides align to TRBD2. V shed 7 bases and J 0 bases; nucleotides not matched to a gene: 7. The CDR3 runs to 16 residues. The germline V gene has CDR1 SEHNR and CDR2 FQNEAQ (reference sequence).

V gene TRBV6-5 combines with J gene TRBJ1-2, with TRBD1 as a possible D gene (6 bases). CDR1 is MNHEY and CDR2 is SVGAGI in the germline V gene. This CDR3 is built from 16 residues. V lost 0 bases to trimming and J lost 5 bases, with 16 bases between them. The CDR3 region has the DNA TGTGCCAGCAGTTACTCGATAGGGGGTTTCCAATATGGCTACACCTTC. Protein: CASSYSIGGFQYGYTF.

The rearrangement joins TRBV9 to TRBJ2-5; D remains unclear. The CDR3 length is 15 residues. V was pared by 0 bases and J by 1 base, with 10 bases between. Looked up from germline, CDR1 is SGDLS and CDR2 is YYNGEE. The CDR3 loop reads CASSVGSYFQETQYF. CDR3 nucleotides: TGTGCCAGCAGCGTAGGCTCTTACTTCCAAGAGACCCAGTACTTC.

The chain combines TRBV3-1 (or the pseudogene TRBV3-2) with TRBJ2-3; a possible D gene is TRBD1 (6 bases). Germline CDR1 LGHDT, CDR2 YNNKEL (reference sequence). Trimming removed 4 bases at V and 5 bases at J, with 16 bases between. This CDR3 has 15 residues. The CDR3 is CASSRTPGEGDTQYF. The CDR3 nucleotides are TGTGCCAGCAGCCGAACACCAGGGGAAGGAGATACGCAGTATTTT.

The CDR3 here is CASSFYSGGRTDTQYF. The CDR3 DNA reads as TGTGCCAGCAGCTTTTATAGCGGGGGCCGCACAGATACGCAGTATTTT. The chain is built from TRBV13 and TRBJ2-3, with 9 bases fitting TRBD2. V was pared by 3 bases and J by 1 base, with 5 bases of the junction left unmatched. Germline V lookup: CDR1 PRHDT, CDR2 FYEKMQ (reference sequence). The CDR3 is 16 amino acids.

CDR3 residues: CASRPQGANQPQHF. The CDR3 DNA reads as TGCGCCAGCAGACCCCAGGGGGCCAATCAGCCCCAGCATTTT. V usage is TRBV4-1 and J usage is TRBJ1-5, with 8 nucleotides matching TRBD1. The germline gives CDR1 MGHRA, CDR2 YSYEKL. CDR3 length: 14 residues. The V gene end was trimmed by 6 bases and the J gene end by 3 bases; junction bases not matched to a gene: 4.

Concerning this clone itself: The sample has other DNA sequences that encode this CDR3 too. This rearrangement joins TRBV3-1 (or the pseudogene TRBV3-2) to TRBJ2-3; D is unclear. Trimming removed 3 bases from V and 4 bases from J, with 8 bases in between. Germline V gene data show CDR1 as LGHDT and CDR2 as YNNKEL (reference sequence). The CDR3 spans 13 residues. The CDR3 DNA follows: TGTGCCAGCAGCCAGACTCTGGCAGATACGCAGTATTTT. Its translation is CASSQTLADTQYF.

The J gene is TRBJ1-2, the V gene TRBV10-3; the D gene is possibly TRBD1 (5 bases). Germline loops: CDR1 ENHRY, CDR2 SYGVKD. The ends were cut back, 5 bases at V and 4 bases at J, with 17 bases in the middle. There are 15 residues in the CDR3. CDR3 amino acids: CAISFRGGFTYGYTF. Written as DNA, the CDR3 is TGTGCCATCAGTTTTCGGGGGGGTTTTACCTATGGCTACACCTTC.